The clone carrying this T cell receptor beta chain was observed a handful of times. V gave up 2 bases and J gave up 2 bases, with 7 bases separating them. The CDR3 loop spans 13 amino acids. Germline V CDR1 and CDR2: SGHRS, YFSETQ. The data were produced by immunoSEQ multiplex PCR, yet TCRdb's version contains in-frame clones alone and is incomplete. Of about 63,000 clones in the sample, roughly nine tenths are singletons; the top ten hold around 1.8%. This specimen belongs to a study of graft-versus-host responses after intestinal transplantation. The wider study: Tacrolimus and steroids were given for two to three years to all recipients after anti-thymocyte globulin induction.

Tissue from the graft was processed to free its intraepithelial and lamina propria lymphocytes. The sequence was obtained from a human patient who received an intestinal transplant, so some T cells may come from the graft donor. This chain connects TRBV5-1 to TRBJ1-1; D unresolved. The specimen was ileum tissue, collected 350 to 400 days after transplant. The CDR3 region has the DNA TGCGCCAGCAGCTTACCCCTTAACACTGAAGCTTTCTTT. It yields the protein CASSLPLNTEAFF.